This T cell receptor (beta chain) was obtained from a study of T cells after yellow fever vaccination. Study details: It was SMART-Seq v4 Ultra Low Input that prepared the fractions with low cell numbers. Study-level points and caveats: Weaker, the secondary response peaked sooner, at day 5 versus 15. FACS-sorted repertoires could contain abundant clonotypes contaminating from the bulk population.

The CDR3 loop spans 13 amino acids. Germline loops: CDR1 SGHRS, CDR2 YFSETQ. With 4 bases removed from V and 8 bases from J, the gap between germline ends came to 13 bases. In this sample, this clonotype turned up many times. Its specificity is not known. The authors made TCR cDNA by 5'RACE template switching, adding a universal primer site and UMIs. TCRdb redid the calling of the 5' RACE reads with MiXCR, one entry per CDR3 protein. The data contain some 300,000 distinct CDR3 sequences, approximately 10% of them seen just once; the ten biggest clones take up 3% to 3.5%. The source of this sequence is a young man who received the YFV17D yellow fever vaccine. The chain joins TRBV5-1 to TRBJ2-1, with D possibly being TRBD2 (5 bases). This material consisted of CD4+ T cells sorted from PBMCs, taken 5 days after the yellow fever booster vaccination. The CDR3 is CASSTDSSDEQFF. CDR3 sequence (DNA): TGCGCCAGCAGCACGGACTCTTCAGATGAGCAGTTCTTC.